Shown below are 23 T cell receptor beta chains from a single sample sequenced in a study of CD8+CD57+ T cells in acquired aplastic anemia. Genomic DNA was employed as the template in profiling TCR beta VDJ and CDR3. TCRdb independently ran MiXCR on the reads; one entry per CDR3 protein. The sample yields some 140,000 distinct CDR3 sequences, approximately 52% seen once. All sequencing subjects had displayed CD8+CD57+ cell expansion on flow cytometry. Sequenced material: sorted CD4+, CD8+, or CD8+CD57+ T cells (not recorded which) from PBMCs. These receptors all come from a human donor with aplastic anemia.

The rearrangement links TRBV2 to TRBJ1-6, with a weak D call TRBD1 (6 bases). Germline V gene data show CDR1 as SNHLY and CDR2 as FYNNEI. The CDR3 covers 15 residues. Trimming cost V 1 base and J 9 bases, with 13 bases left between them. The CDR3 nucleotides read TGTGCCAGCAGTGAAGAGCAGGGCAGGGGTTCACCCCTCCACTTT. Translating it yields CASSEEQGRGSPLHF.

This sequence joins TRBV10-3 and TRBJ2-3, with 8 nucleotides matching TRBD1. V dropped 2 bases and J dropped 6; count of bases not matched to a gene: 10. The CDR3 has 16 residues. CDR1 is ENHRY, CDR2 SYGVKD, per germline. The CDR3 DNA sequence: TGTGCCATCAGTGAGGCCTTCGTGACAGGGGATGATACGCAGTATTTT. It encodes CAISEAFVTGDDTQYF.

The table lists this clonotype with many counts. The chain carries TRBV15 and TRBJ1-4, with TRBD1 as a possible D gene (6 bases). The CDR3 has 15 amino acids. CDR1 LNHNV and CDR2 YYDKDF come from the germline V gene (reference sequence). V gave up 1 base and J gave up 8 bases, with 14 bases separating them. CDR3 sequence (DNA): TGTGCCACCAGCAGAGCTCGGGGGGCAGGAGAAAAACTGTTTTTT. It codes for CATSRARGAGEKLFF. Based on the CDR3 plus reference TRBV15 and TRBJ1-4, the full variable domain is DAMVIQNPRYQVTQFGKPVTLSCSQTLNHNVMYWYQQKSSQAPKLLFHYYDKDFNNEADTPDNFQSRRPNTSFCFLDIRSPGLGDTAMYLCATSRARGAGEKLFFGSGTQLSVL.

CDR3 region: CATSELSGKYNEQFF. The CDR3 region has the DNA TGTGCCACCAGTGAGCTTAGCGGGAAATACAATGAGCAGTTCTTC. The chain carries TRBV24-1 and TRBJ2-1; 8 bases are shared with TRBD2. J gave up 4 bases and V 4 bases, and 5 bases lay outside the gene matches. The CDR3 is made up of 15 amino acids. The V gene's germline CDR1 is KGHDR and CDR2 SFDVKD.

This clonotype was detected a few times. This chain connects TRBV10-3 to TRBJ1-5; TRBD1 matches at 10 bases. V lost 10 bases and J lost 8; bases outside the gene matches: 11. The length of the CDR3 is 14 residues. CDR1 is ENHRY, CDR2 SYGVKD, per germline. CDR3 region: CATSRDRGLEPQHF. CDR3 sequence (DNA): TGTGCCACGTCCCGGGACAGGGGTCTGGAGCCCCAGCATTTT.

The rearrangement joins TRBV10-1 to TRBJ2-7; D remains unclear. Germline V gene sequence: CDR1 WNHNN, CDR2 SYGVQD (reference sequence). The CDR3 is 15 residues long. V lost 6 bases and J lost 2, with 17 bases in between. The CDR3 sequence is CASRLQWTLTYEQYF. In DNA form, the CDR3 reads TGCGCCAGCAGGCTCCAGTGGACCCTGACCTACGAGCAGTACTTC.

The V and J genes are TRBV20-1 and TRBJ1-6; D uncertain. Germline V lookup: CDR1 DFQATT, CDR2 SNEGSKA (reference sequence). The CDR3 spans 14 residues. Trimming left V 3 bases short and J 6 bases short, with 12 bases between. CDR3 in DNA: TGCAGTGCTAGGGGCTCAACCTCTAATTCACCCCTCCACTTT. This translates into CSARGSTSNSPLHF.

The chain recombines TRBV10-3 with TRBJ2-7; TRBD1 is a possible D gene (6 bases). CDR3 length: 15 amino acids. The V gene's germline CDR1 is ENHRY and CDR2 SYGVKD. Trimming removed 3 bases at V and 0 bases at J, with 12 bases between. The CDR3 region has the DNA TGTGCCATCAGTGACGGGACAATGGACTCCTACGAGCAGTACTTC. This sequence encodes CAISDGTMDSYEQYF.

This chain uses TRBV24-1 with TRBJ2-3; D is perhaps TRBD1 (5 bases). The CDR3 is made up of 15 amino acids. The V gene's germline CDR1 is KGHDR and CDR2 SFDVKD. Trimming removed 2 bases at V and 0 bases at J, with 8 bases between. The CDR3 spells CATSDSGWSTDTQYF. The DNA for the CDR3 is TGTGCCACCAGTGATTCAGGGTGGAGCACAGATACGCAGTATTTT.

This clonotype has just a few counts. CDR3 amino acids: CATSRGQGANYGYTF. DNA of the CDR3: TGTGCCACCAGCAGAGGGCAGGGGGCTAACTATGGCTACACCTTC. The J gene is TRBJ1-2, the V gene TRBV15; 7 bases agree with TRBD1. The ends lost 1 base at V and 0 bases at J; junction bases unmatched: 2. CDR3 length: 15 amino acids. CDR1 and CDR2 (germline): LNHNV, YYDKDF (reference sequence).

The chain has TRBV29-1 and TRBJ2-1, with D hard to call. CDR1 and CDR2 from the germline V gene are SQVTM and ANQGSEA. The CDR3 is made up of 13 amino acids. V was cut by 6 bases and J by 9 bases, with 18 bases left in between. The DNA of the CDR3 is TGCAGCGTAGCCTCGGGCGTAAGGAGTGAGCAGTTCTTC. Protein product: CSVASGVRSEQFF.

About this clonotype itself: A much more abundant neighbour one base away suggests this may be a read error. The J gene is TRBJ2-1, the V gene TRBV11-2, with 11 bases aligning to TRBD1. This CDR3 region has 15 residues. V lost 4 bases to trimming and J lost 6 bases; unmatched junction nucleotides: 5. CDR1 is SGHAT and CDR2 is FQNNGV in the germline V gene. The CDR3 sequence: CASSSRDRGGNEQFF. CDR3 bases: TGTGCCAGCAGCTCCCGGGACAGGGGGGGCAATGAGCAGTTCTTC. Full variable domain (rest looked up from reference TRBV11-2 and TRBJ2-1): EAGVAQSPRYKIIEKRQSVAFWCNPISGHATLYWYQQILGQGPKLLIQFQNNGVVDDSQLPKDRFSAERLKGVDSTLKIQPAKLEDSAVYLCASSSRDRGGNEQFFGPGTRLTVL.

Turning to this clonotype: A much more abundant neighbour one base away suggests this may be a read error. The chain links TRBV11-2 to TRBJ2-7; 8 bases match TRBD2. Per the germline V gene, CDR1 is SGHAT and CDR2 is FQNNGV. CDR3 length equals 15 residues. The CDR3 nucleotides read TGTGCCAGCAGCTTAGAAAGCGGGGGTCAATACGAGCGGTACTTC. Its protein is CASSLESGGQYERYF.

This clonotype was recorded at least ten times. V and J are TRBV7-9 and TRBJ2-5; D may correspond to TRBD1 or TRBD2 (5 bases each). The V gene's germline CDR1 is SEHNR and CDR2 FQNEAQ (reference sequence). This CDR3 is 14 amino acids long. The V and J ends lost 5 bases and 5 bases respectively, with 15 bases between them. The CDR3 nucleotides read TGTGCCAGCAGCCCCCCGGGGCAGAAGGAGACCCAGTACTTC. This gives the protein CASSPPGQKETQYF.

In its sample, this clonotype was seen once. This rearrangement joins TRBV5-4 to TRBJ1-3; weak D call: TRBD1 (6 bases). With 2 bases removed from V and 2 bases from J, the gap between germline ends came to 11 bases. This CDR3 has 15 amino acids. Germline CDR1 and CDR2: SGHNT and YYREEE (reference sequence). CDR3 DNA: TGTGCCAGCAGCTTAGGGCAGGGGACTGGAAACACCATATATTTT. Translation: CASSLGQGTGNTIYF.

This CDR3 reads CASSLDEGLNEKLFF. The CDR3 bases are TGTGCCAGCAGCTTAGATGAAGGCCTCAATGAAAAACTGTTTTTT. The chain uses TRBV7-6 and TRBJ1-4; D is unclear. The V and J ends lost 1 base and 5 bases respectively, with 11 bases between them. Germline CDR1 and CDR2: SGHVS and FNYEAQ. The CDR3 length is 15 residues.

This clonotype was seen a handful of times. A read error may be the cause here, since a much bigger clone is one base away. This chain uses TRBV7-9 with TRBJ2-7; D may be TRBD1 (5 bases). The CDR3 spans 11 residues. The germline V gene encodes CDR1 SEHNR and CDR2 FQNEAQ (reference sequence). The CDR3 DNA reads as TGCGCCAGCACCTTGGGGCCCGAGCAGCACTTC. It translates to CASTLGPEQHF.

At least ten counts were recorded for this clonotype. The genes are TRBV29-1 and TRBJ2-1, with 8 bases matching TRBD2. With 3 bases clipped from V and 6 bases from J, the junction kept 10 bases outside the gene matches. The CDR3 is 15 amino acids. Germline CDR1 SQVTM, CDR2 ANQGSEA. The CDR3 sequence: CSVEAPGLGTNEQFF. The CDR3 bases are TGCAGCGTTGAGGCACCGGGACTAGGAACCAATGAGCAGTTCTTC.

This chain uses TRBV7-3 with TRBJ2-2; D ambiguous. Germline CDR1 is SGHTA and CDR2 is FQGTGA. This CDR3 has 11 residues. V was shortened by 2 bases and J by 8 bases, with 3 bases between the two germline ends. The CDR3 nucleotides read TGTGCCAGCAGCTTATTTGGGGAGCTGTTTTTT. This gives the protein CASSLFGELFF.

This rearrangement joins TRBV6-4 to TRBJ1-1, with D uncertain. Germline CDR1 and CDR2: MRHNA and SNTAGT. The CDR3 loop spans 13 amino acids. V shed 4 bases and J shed 11 bases, with 17 bases lying between them. The CDR3 protein is CASSGEAGLEAFF. In DNA, the CDR3 is TGTGCCAGCAGTGGTGAGGCAGGATTGGAGGCTTTCTTT.

DNA of the CDR3: TGTGCCAGCAGCGAAGCAGAAGGGACCCAGTACTTC. This translates into CASSEAEGTQYF. J is TRBJ2-5 and V is TRBV12-3 or TRBV12-4; no reliable D call. Between the trimmed V and J ends, which lost 6 bases and 7 bases, there was a span of 12 bases. This CDR3 contains 12 residues.

The chain links TRBV15 to TRBJ1-1; tentatively, D is TRBD1 (5 bases). Trimming stripped 3 bases from V and 3 bases from J, with 8 bases between. Germline CDR1 reads LNHNV; CDR2 reads YYDKDF (reference sequence). This CDR3 comprises 13 residues. The chain's CDR3 is CATSRVGDTEAFF. The CDR3 DNA sequence: TGTGCCACCAGCAGGGTGGGGGACACTGAAGCTTTCTTT.

V gene TRBV7-9 combines with J gene TRBJ2-7, with TRBD2 matching 7 bases. Germline trimming cut 3 bases from V and 6 bases from J; bases unmatched to any gene: 8. Germline V gene sequence: CDR1 SEHNR, CDR2 FQNEAQ (reference sequence). The CDR3 totals 14 residues. The CDR3, as DNA: TGTGCCAGCAGCTTCGGACTAGTAGCGTCCGAGCAGTACTTC. Translating it yields CASSFGLVASEQYF.